This TCR beta chain was profiled in a study of Ad26.COV2.S vaccination and SARS-CoV-2 variants. Germline loops: CDR1 LGHNA, CDR2 YSLEER. The trim removed 0 bases at V and 10 bases at J, leaving 22 bases unmatched. CDR3 length: 21 amino acids. Note on this clone: Its antigen is undetermined.

General observations from the study: Spike-specific responses of CD8+ and CD4+ T cells were reported to display substantial breadth after vaccination. The placebo group had lower spike-specific TCR breadth than the vaccine recipients did. Similar non-spike TCR breadth was seen in vaccine and placebo recipients. Assessments of TCR breadth and depth may have underestimated the total T cell responses.

Profiled with immunoSEQ multiplex PCR; TCRdb holds only in-frame clones, not every one. The sample includes over 110,000 clones, roughly 85% of them seen just once. The chain couples TRBV4-3 to TRBJ2-1; TRBD2 matches 12 bases. This TCR derives from a human donor who had recovered from COVID-19. Specimen: peripheral blood, collected after recovery from COVID-19. The CDR3 loop reads CASSQDSGTAGLAGQLGEQFF. CDR3 bases: TGCGCCAGCAGCCAAGATTCCGGGACAGCGGGACTAGCGGGCCAACTCGGGGAGCAGTTCTTC.